The clone carrying this T cell receptor (beta chain) was recorded a few times. At one boundary the junction diverges from the germline segment, which might be a read error. The sample belongs to a study of regulatory T cells in long-lasting Graves disease. The time point is: newly diagnosed GD, antithyroid drugs for less than 3 months. PBMC RNA served as the TCR library source. The germline V gene encodes CDR1 SGHRS and CDR2 YFSETQ. This CDR3 spans 15 amino acids. Library construction for TCR beta used iRepertoire HTBI primers and Arm-PCR of CDR3 regions. TCRdb re-called the multiplex PCR reads with MiXCR, one entry per CDR3 protein. The sample comprises 400,000 to 550,000 distinct CDR3 sequences, 16% of which are singletons, and approximately 12% rests with the top ten. The same sample was also studied in work on T cells in Graves' hyperthyroidism and ophthalmopathy.

This TCR was sampled from a woman in her 30s with Graves disease. The sequences come from peripheral blood mononuclear cells (PBMCs), collected at new diagnosis, from a patient treated with antithyroid drugs. The chain couples TRBV5-1 to TRBJ1-1; no firm D call. This CDR3 is CASSLLARDQAEAFF. The CDR3 nucleotides read TGTGCCAGCAGCTTGCTCGCGCGGGATCAAGCTGAAGCTTTCTTT.